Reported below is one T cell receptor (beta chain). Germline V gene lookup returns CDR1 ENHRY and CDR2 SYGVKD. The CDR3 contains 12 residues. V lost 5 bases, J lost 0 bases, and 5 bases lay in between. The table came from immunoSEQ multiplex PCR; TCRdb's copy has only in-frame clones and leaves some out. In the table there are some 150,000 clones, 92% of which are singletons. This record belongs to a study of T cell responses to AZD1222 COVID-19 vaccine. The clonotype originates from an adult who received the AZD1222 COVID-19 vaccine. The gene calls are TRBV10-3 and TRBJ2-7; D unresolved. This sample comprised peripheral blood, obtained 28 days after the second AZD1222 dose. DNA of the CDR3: TGTGCCATCAGTAGGGTCTCCTACGAGCAGTACTTC. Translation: CAISRVSYEQYF.